A selection of T cell receptor beta chains follows, all from one sample in a study of T cell responses to AZD1222 COVID-19 vaccine. Generated by immunoSEQ multiplex PCR, the TCRdb table keeps only in-frame clones and is missing some. The sample includes some 170,000 clones, around 90% of them seen just once. Sequencing was performed on peripheral blood, taken 28 days after the second dose of the MenACWY control vaccine. These receptors all stem from an adult who received the MenACWY meningococcal vaccine as a control. The conserved cysteine and the conserved F or W are not part of the CDR3 here. The order of the fields is V gene, J gene, CDR3 protein.

V gene: TRBV4-1; J gene: TRBJ1-2; CDR3 protein: ASSQVWQGGRGYT
V gene: TRBV9; J gene: TRBJ1-1; CDR3 protein: ASSGNTEAF
V gene: TRBV6-5; J gene: TRBJ2-7; CDR3 protein: ASSLLGALSYEQY
V gene: TRBV3-1/TRBV3-2; J gene: TRBJ2-3; CDR3 protein: ASSLRDTQY
V gene: TRBV15; J gene: TRBJ1-5; CDR3 protein: ATSTPNQPQH
V gene: TRBV23-1; J gene: TRBJ2-2; CDR3 protein: ASSLPSENTGELF
V gene: TRBV5-1; J gene: TRBJ2-1; CDR3 protein: ASSFNLGGPNEQF
V gene: TRBV5-5; J gene: TRBJ1-4; CDR3 protein: ASSYSGANEKLF
V gene: TRBV7-8; J gene: TRBJ1-5; CDR3 protein: ASSPWSSTGSYQPQH
V gene: TRBV5-5; J gene: TRBJ1-2; CDR3 protein: ASGQTNYGYT
V gene: TRBV5-4; J gene: TRBJ1-6; CDR3 protein: ASSPRSAADNSPLH
V gene: TRBV11-3; J gene: TRBJ2-1; CDR3 protein: ASSLGSGPFNEQF
V gene: TRBV6-6; J gene: TRBJ2-5; CDR3 protein: ASSYGTPETQY
V gene: TRBV30; J gene: TRBJ2-7; CDR3 protein: AWKWGHEQY
V gene: TRBV6-5; J gene: TRBJ1-1; CDR3 protein: ASRGQDTEAF
V gene: TRBV6-5; J gene: TRBJ2-7; CDR3 protein: ASSYGLATYEQY
V gene: TRBV29-1; J gene: TRBJ1-1; CDR3 protein: SATPQLNTEAF
V gene: TRBV10-3; J gene: TRBJ1-1; CDR3 protein: ATRGLMTEAF
V gene: TRBV28; J gene: TRBJ1-2; CDR3 protein: ASTKKQDYGYT
V gene: TRBV5-1; J gene: TRBJ2-7; CDR3 protein: ASSLAGTGWREQY
V gene: TRBV28; J gene: TRBJ2-1; CDR3 protein: ASSRTMVAGGFNEQF
V gene: TRBV6-5; J gene: TRBJ1-1; CDR3 protein: ASSYTDWGTEAF
V gene: TRBV21-1; J gene: TRBJ2-7; CDR3 protein: ASSKAGRY
V gene: TRBV5-8; J gene: TRBJ2-6; CDR3 protein: AGSLVSGANVLT
V gene: TRBV6-2/TRBV6-3; J gene: TRBJ1-2; CDR3 protein: ASSGTGVRFDGYT
V gene: TRBV2; J gene: TRBJ1-1; CDR3 protein: ASSEVSSLGEGWTEAF
V gene: TRBV30; J gene: TRBJ1-4; CDR3 protein: AWDHPGLNEKLF
V gene: TRBV5-1; J gene: TRBJ2-3; CDR3 protein: ASRPAVSTDTQY
V gene: TRBV5-5; J gene: TRBJ1-5; CDR3 protein: ASSLEGGNQPQH
V gene: TRBV25-1; J gene: TRBJ1-3; CDR3 protein: ASSETHTGSGNTIY
V gene: TRBV5-5; J gene: TRBJ2-4; CDR3 protein: ASSPDPRDIQY
V gene: TRBV25-1; J gene: TRBJ2-3; CDR3 protein: ASSEVISFTDTQY
V gene: TRBV6-5; J gene: TRBJ2-7; CDR3 protein: ASIGQGYEQY
V gene: TRBV9; J gene: TRBJ1-4; CDR3 protein: ASSVRGAGEKLF
V gene: TRBV9; J gene: TRBJ1-3; CDR3 protein: ASSVTDLGNTIY
V gene: TRBV24-1; J gene: TRBJ1-2; CDR3 protein: ATSDQGLHGYT
V gene: TRBV7-2; J gene: TRBJ2-1; CDR3 protein: ASRLGQVLSGEQF
V gene: TRBV28; J gene: TRBJ2-3; CDR3 protein: ASSLLGGSGSDTQY
V gene: TRBV7-6; J gene: TRBJ1-1; CDR3 protein: ASSSQLNPGRKNTEAF
V gene: TRBV19; J gene: TRBJ2-7; CDR3 protein: ASKSGASGRKAEQY
V gene: TRBV7-3; J gene: TRBJ1-6; CDR3 protein: ASSLNGHGTGRNSPLH
V gene: TRBV5-1; J gene: TRBJ1-6; CDR3 protein: ASSLATTGLISPLH
V gene: TRBV18; J gene: TRBJ2-6; CDR3 protein: ASSRSEGGANVLT
V gene: TRBV10-2; J gene: TRBJ1-5; CDR3 protein: ASSDRQNSNQPQH
V gene: TRBV7-9; J gene: TRBJ2-5; CDR3 protein: ASSPDLSQETQY
V gene: TRBV28; J gene: TRBJ1-2; CDR3 protein: ASSLNPGAYGYT
V gene: TRBV28; J gene: TRBJ1-2; CDR3 protein: ASSHPLGGAQTGYT
V gene: TRBV7-3; J gene: TRBJ1-2; CDR3 protein: ASSSTGGTRGYT
V gene: TRBV6-5; J gene: TRBJ2-1; CDR3 protein: ASSYLLANEQF